The 22 T cell receptor beta chains presented below share a single source sample, sequenced in a study of T cell repertoires in cytomegalovirus infection. Via MiXCR, TCRdb re-called the reads, giving one row per CDR3 protein. The data show 630,000 or so distinct CDR3 sequences, roughly 26% seen once. Sequencing was carried out using CD8+ T cells from PBMCs. The receptors come from a human donor in good health (CMV status not recorded). Some clones in this sample may be carry-over from other donors' samples.

The chain employs TRBV9 and TRBJ2-6; D possibly matches TRBD1 or TRBD2 (6 bases each). CDR1 is SGDLS, CDR2 YYNGEE, per germline. Between the trimmed V and J ends, which lost 4 bases and 0 bases, there was a span of 14 bases. CDR3 length: 17 residues. The CDR3: CASSPWRGTSGANVLTF. CDR3 bases: TGTGCCAGCAGCCCTTGGAGGGGGACCTCTGGGGCCAACGTCCTGACTTTC.

Only a few counts were recorded for this clonotype. V gene TRBV2 combines with J gene TRBJ2-1, with 9 bases that match TRBD1. CDR1 is SNHLY and CDR2 is FYNNEI in the germline V gene. V shed 4 bases and J 7 bases; nucleotides not matched to a gene: 5. The CDR3 contains 14 residues. The CDR3, as DNA: TGTGCCAGCAGTGTTGGGACAGGGTTTAATGAGCAGTTCTTC. This gives the protein CASSVGTGFNEQFF.

The chain carries TRBV6-5 and TRBJ2-2, with D hard to call. Per germline, CDR1 MNHEY and CDR2 SVGAGI. The CDR3 is made up of 17 amino acids. Trimming took 2 bases from V and 0 from J, leaving 13 bases between them. In DNA, the CDR3 is TGTGCCAGCAGTTACGGTTTACAAACCACGAACACCGGGGAGCTGTTTTTT. As protein: CASSYGLQTTNTGELFF.

This clonotype was observed a handful of times. The chain carries TRBV12-5 and TRBJ2-7; D tentatively reads TRBD1 or TRBD2 (5 bases each). The germline V gene has CDR1 LGHNT and CDR2 FRNRAP. Between the trimmed V and J ends, which lost 0 bases and 0 bases, there was a span of 24 bases. The CDR3 spans 20 residues. For the CDR3, the DNA is TGTGCTAGTGGTTTGGTACTAGGGACGCAGGGCCTTTCCGACTCCTACGAGCAGTACTTC. Encoded protein: CASGLVLGTQGLSDSYEQYF.

The chain recombines TRBV20-1 with TRBJ2-2; no clear D. This CDR3 spans 11 amino acids. The V end lost 2 bases, the J end lost 7 bases, and 5 bases lay between the germline ends. CDR1 and CDR2 from the germline V gene are DFQATT and SNEGSKA (reference sequence). The CDR3 reads CSARLGGELFF. In nucleotides, the CDR3 is TGCAGTGCTAGATTGGGCGGGGAGCTGTTTTTT.

This clonotype occurred a few times. This chain uses TRBV7-8 with TRBJ2-3; possible D gene TRBD2, 6 bases. The CDR3 totals 20 residues. V was shortened by 5 bases and J by 2 bases, with 29 bases between the two germline ends. The germline V gene has CDR1 SGHVS and CDR2 FQNEAQ. Written as DNA, the CDR3 is TGTGCCAGCAGCCATCGGGGGAAGCTTAGTTTACACTACTACACAGATACGCAGTATTTT. Residues: CASSHRGKLSLHYYTDTQYF.

The chain uses TRBV29-1 and TRBJ2-3, with D possibly TRBD2 on 7 matching bases. Deletions cut 5 bases from V and 2 bases from J, with 20 bases between. CDR1 SQVTM and CDR2 ANQGSEA come from the germline V gene. This CDR3 has 16 amino acids. CDR3 coding DNA: TGCAGCGTTTTCGTAACGGGGGGCGACTTCACAGATACGCAGTATTTT. This translates into CSVFVTGGDFTDTQYF.

The chain has TRBV28 and TRBJ1-1; D is perhaps TRBD1 (6 bases). Germline values: CDR1 MDHEN, CDR2 SYDVKM. Trimming removed 5 bases at V and 2 bases at J, with 24 bases between. CDR3 length: 18 amino acids. In nucleotides, the CDR3 is TGTGCCAGCAGTCAATTATACCCGTCGACAGGCCAAAACACTGAAGCTTTCTTT. Translated: CASSQLYPSTGQNTEAFF.

Written as DNA, the CDR3 is TGTGCCAGCAGTTTGGCGGGGCAGGAGGAGACCCAGTACTTC. It translates to CASSLAGQEETQYF. The rearrangement joins TRBV28 to TRBJ2-5, with D maybe TRBD2 (6 bases). Germline assignment: CDR1 MDHEN and CDR2 SYDVKM. V gave up 3 bases and J gave up 5 bases, with 13 bases separating them. CDR3 length equals 14 residues. Supplemented by reference TRBV28 and TRBJ2-5, the full variable domain reads DVKVTQSSRYLVKRTGEKVFLECVQDMDHENMFWYRQDPGLGLRLIYFSYDVKMKEKGDIPEGYSVSREKKERFSLILESASTNQTSMYLCASSLAGQEETQYFGPGTRLLVL.

The CDR3 loop reads CATSEGRGGFEDNYNEQFF. CDR3 bases: TGTGCCACCAGTGAAGGGCGGGGGGGCTTCGAAGATAATTACAATGAGCAGTTCTTC. This chain links TRBV24-1 with TRBJ2-1; TRBD2 agrees at 9 bases. This CDR3 is built from 19 residues. CDR1 KGHDR and CDR2 SFDVKD come from the germline V gene. With 4 bases clipped from V and 4 bases from J, the junction kept 16 bases outside the gene matches.

The chain couples TRBV2 to TRBJ1-1, with a possible D match to TRBD1 (6 bases). The CDR3 has 18 residues. Trimming stripped 7 bases from V and 3 bases from J, with 27 bases between. Germline CDR1 reads SNHLY; CDR2 reads FYNNEI. The CDR3 protein is CASTPLNQDRTDYTEAFF. The CDR3 region has the DNA TGTGCCAGCACCCCCCTTAACCAAGACAGGACCGACTACACTGAAGCTTTCTTT.

This clonotype came up many times. The V and J genes are TRBV12-3 or TRBV12-4 and TRBJ2-7; perhaps TRBD2 as D (5 bases). Trimming cost V 6 bases and J 3 bases, with 18 bases left between them. This CDR3 comprises 15 residues. The CDR3: CASSSHPLSGYEQYF. The DNA for the CDR3 is TGTGCCAGCAGCTCTCACCCCCTCAGCGGCTACGAGCAGTACTTC.

This clonotype was counted a single time. The chain carries TRBV12-3 or TRBV12-4 and TRBJ1-2, with a tentative D call TRBD1 (6 bases). The CDR3 runs 15 residues. V was clipped by 6 bases and J by 2 bases, with 16 bases between them. Here the CDR3 DNA reads TGTGCCAGCAGCCCGGGGTGGGGGGGCAACTATGGCTACACCTTC. Its translation: CASSPGWGGNYGYTF.

There are many counts of this clonotype. CDR3 loop: CAISERQIDEQYF. The CDR3 DNA reads TGTGCCATCAGTGAACGTCAGATCGACGAGCAGTACTTC. The chain is built from TRBV10-3 and TRBJ2-7; D call uncertain. The CDR3 has 13 residues. The germline gives CDR1 ENHRY, CDR2 SYGVKD. Trimming took 3 bases from V and 5 from J, leaving 11 bases between them.

This clonotype has ten or more counts. J is TRBJ2-7 and V is TRBV6-5; D is perhaps TRBD1 (5 bases). Germline V gene sequence: CDR1 MNHEY, CDR2 SVGAGI. This CDR3 contains 14 residues. Trimming removed 0 bases at V and 3 bases at J, with 9 bases between. CDR3: CASSYSDKNYEQYF. DNA of the CDR3: TGTGCCAGCAGTTACTCGGACAAGAACTACGAGCAGTACTTC.

J is TRBJ2-5 and V is TRBV20-1; D is unclear. The V end was cut by 0 bases, the J end by 0 bases, with 8 bases between. Germline CDR1 and CDR2: DFQATT and SNEGSKA (reference sequence). This CDR3 has 14 amino acids. The CDR3 loop is CSARDISNQETQYF. The CDR3 nucleotides are TGCAGTGCTAGAGATATTTCCAACCAAGAGACCCAGTACTTC.

This sequence joins TRBV7-9 and TRBJ2-3; TRBD2 matches at 7 bases. The CDR3 is made up of 15 amino acids. The junction had 8 bases not matched to a gene; V was cut back by 4 bases and J by 4 bases. Germline V gives CDR1 SEHNR, CDR2 FQNEAQ (reference sequence). This chain's CDR3 is CASSYLAGDPDTQYF. The CDR3 bases are TGTGCCAGCAGCTACCTTGCGGGGGACCCAGATACGCAGTATTTT. Variable domain in full (rest from reference TRBV7-9 and TRBJ2-3): DTGVSQNPRHKITKRGQNVTFRCDPISEHNRLYWYRQTLGQGPEFLTYFQNEAQLEKSRLLSDRFSAERPKGSFSTLEIQRTEQGDSAMYLCASSYLAGDPDTQYFGPGTRLTVL.

V and J are TRBV29-1 and TRBJ2-1; 7 nucleotides match TRBD2. V gave up 6 bases and J gave up 4 bases; unmatched junction bases: 6. CDR1 and CDR2 (germline): SQVTM, ANQGSEA. CDR3 length: 13 residues. Here the CDR3 DNA reads TGCAGCGTAAAGCCTAGCGGATACAATGAGCAGTTCTTC. Translation gives CSVKPSGYNEQFF.

V is TRBV4-1 and J is TRBJ1-2; tentative D call: TRBD1 (5 bases). Germline V gene data show CDR1 as MGHRA and CDR2 as YSYEKL. V lost 4 bases and J lost 4, with 16 bases in between. The CDR3 spans 15 residues. CDR3 sequence (DNA): TGCGCCAGCAGCCCGTCTCTAAGGACAACCTATGGCTACACCTTC. Translating it yields CASSPSLRTTYGYTF.

This clonotype was counted at least ten times. The rearrangement uses TRBV12-3 or TRBV12-4 and TRBJ1-5; 7 nucleotides align to TRBD1. V lost 5 bases and J lost 7; bases outside the gene matches: 8. This CDR3 contains 14 residues. CDR3 protein: CASSPTGAGQPQHF. In DNA, the CDR3 is TGTGCCAGCAGTCCAACAGGGGCCGGGCAGCCCCAGCATTTT.

This clonotype was counted ten times or more. The V and J genes are TRBV7-9 and TRBJ2-7; D not resolved. This CDR3 region has 15 residues. Trimming removed 5 bases from V and 0 bases from J, with 14 bases in between. Germline lookup yields CDR1 SEHNR and CDR2 FQNEAQ (reference sequence). The CDR3 is CASSLGHTYSYEQYV. In nucleotides, the CDR3 is TGTGCCAGCAGCCTAGGCCATACGTACTCCTACGAGCAGTACGTC.

The chain has TRBV13 and TRBJ2-7; tentative D call: TRBD1 (5 bases). This CDR3 is built from 15 residues. Trimming removed 2 bases at V and 5 bases at J, with 16 bases between. Germline CDR1 and CDR2: PRHDT and FYEKMQ (reference sequence). CDR3 loop: CASSLRQGLWNEQYV. Here the CDR3 DNA reads TGTGCCAGCAGCTTACGGCAGGGATTATGGAACGAGCAGTACGTC.